The present T cell receptor beta chain was sequenced within a study of blood T cell repertoires in COVID-19. On the study more broadly: Collection of acute and convalescent COVID-19 samples took place in the United States, Italy and Spain.

Using immunoSEQ multiplex PCR, the repertoire was profiled, and TCRdb retains in-frame clones only, with some absent. Seen here are roughly 200,000 clones, about 78% observed once, and the top ten hold less than 7%. Germline lookup yields CDR1 SGHNT and CDR2 YYREEE (reference sequence). CDR3 length: 14 amino acids. The junction had 6 bases not matched to a gene; V was cut back by 4 bases and J by 2 bases. Sequences were obtained from peripheral blood. The J gene is TRBJ2-7, the V gene TRBV5-4; 7 bases fit TRBD1. This sequence originates from a woman aged 70-85 years with acute or convalescent COVID-19. The CDR3 loop reads CASSPGQAAYEQYF. DNA for the CDR3: TGTGCCAGCAGCCCAGGACAGGCCGCCTACGAGCAGTACTTC.